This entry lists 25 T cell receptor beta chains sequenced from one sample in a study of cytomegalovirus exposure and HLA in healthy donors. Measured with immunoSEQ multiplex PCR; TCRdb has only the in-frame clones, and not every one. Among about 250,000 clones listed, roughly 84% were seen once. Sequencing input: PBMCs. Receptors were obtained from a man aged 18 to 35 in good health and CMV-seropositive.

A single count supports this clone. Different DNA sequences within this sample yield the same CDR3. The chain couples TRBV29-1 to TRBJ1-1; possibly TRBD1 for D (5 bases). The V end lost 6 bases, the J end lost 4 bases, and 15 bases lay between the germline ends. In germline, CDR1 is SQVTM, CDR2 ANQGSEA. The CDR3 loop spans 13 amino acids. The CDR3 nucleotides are TGCAGCGTGGAGGTGGGGGAAGGCACTGAAGCTTTCTTT. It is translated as CSVEVGEGTEAFF.

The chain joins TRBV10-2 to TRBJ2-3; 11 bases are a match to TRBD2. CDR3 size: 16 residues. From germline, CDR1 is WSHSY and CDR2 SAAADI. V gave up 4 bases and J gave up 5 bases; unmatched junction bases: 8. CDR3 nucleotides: TGCGCCAGCAGTGGACTACTAGCGGGAGAGGGAGATACGCAGTATTTT. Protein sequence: CASSGLLAGEGDTQYF.

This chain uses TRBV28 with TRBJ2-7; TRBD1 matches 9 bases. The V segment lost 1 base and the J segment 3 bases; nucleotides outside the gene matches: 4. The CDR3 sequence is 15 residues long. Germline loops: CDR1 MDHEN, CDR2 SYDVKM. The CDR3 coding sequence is TGTGCCAGCAGTTTATTTCCGGACAGGGGCTACGAGCAGTACTTC. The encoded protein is CASSLFPDRGYEQYF.

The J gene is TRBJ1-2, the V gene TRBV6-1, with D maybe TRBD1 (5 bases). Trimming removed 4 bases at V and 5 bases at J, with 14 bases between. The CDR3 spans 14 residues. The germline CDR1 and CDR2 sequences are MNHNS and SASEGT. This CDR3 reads CASSVTGATYGYTF. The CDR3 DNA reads TGTGCCAGCAGTGTCACAGGAGCGACTTATGGCTACACCTTC.

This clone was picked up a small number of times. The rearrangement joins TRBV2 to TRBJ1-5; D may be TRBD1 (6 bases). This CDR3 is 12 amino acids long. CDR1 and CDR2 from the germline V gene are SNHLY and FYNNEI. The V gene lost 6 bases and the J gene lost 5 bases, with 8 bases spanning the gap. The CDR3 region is CASRRGDQPQHF. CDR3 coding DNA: TGTGCCAGCAGGAGGGGGGATCAGCCCCAGCATTTT.

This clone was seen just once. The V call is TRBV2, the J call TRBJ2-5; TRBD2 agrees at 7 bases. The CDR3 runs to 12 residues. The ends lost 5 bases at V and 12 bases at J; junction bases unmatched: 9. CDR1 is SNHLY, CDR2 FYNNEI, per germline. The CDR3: CASSYQRGSEYF. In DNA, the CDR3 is TGTGCCAGCAGTTACCAGCGGGGCTCGGAGTACTTC. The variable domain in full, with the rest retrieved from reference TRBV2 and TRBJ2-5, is EPEVTQTPSHQVTQMGQEVILRCVPISNHLYFYWYRQILGQKVEFLVSFYNNEISEKSEIFDDQFSVERPDGSNFTLKIRSTKLEDSAMYFCASSYQRGSEYFGPGTRLLVL.

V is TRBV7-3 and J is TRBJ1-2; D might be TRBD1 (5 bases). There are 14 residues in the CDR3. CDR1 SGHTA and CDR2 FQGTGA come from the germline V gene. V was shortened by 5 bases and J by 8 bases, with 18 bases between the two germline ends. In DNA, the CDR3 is TGTGCCAGCAGCCCTACACGTGGGGGAGAAGGCTACACCTTC. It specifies CASSPTRGGEGYTF. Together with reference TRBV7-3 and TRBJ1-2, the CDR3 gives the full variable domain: GAGVSQTPSNKVTEKGKYVELRCDPISGHTALYWYRQSLGQGPEFLIYFQGTGAADDSGLPNDRFFAVRPEGSVSTLKIQRTERGDSAVYLCASSPTRGGEGYTFGSGTRLTVV.

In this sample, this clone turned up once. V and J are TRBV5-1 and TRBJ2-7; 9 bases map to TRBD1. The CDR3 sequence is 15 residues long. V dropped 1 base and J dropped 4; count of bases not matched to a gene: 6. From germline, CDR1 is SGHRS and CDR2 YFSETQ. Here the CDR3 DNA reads TGCGCCAGCAGCTTGACGACAGGGGGGGCGTACGAGCAGTACTTC. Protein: CASSLTTGGAYEQYF.

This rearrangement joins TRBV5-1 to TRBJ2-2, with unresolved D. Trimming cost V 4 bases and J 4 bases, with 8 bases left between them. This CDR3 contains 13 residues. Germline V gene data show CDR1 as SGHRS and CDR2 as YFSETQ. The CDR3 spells CASSILGTGELFF. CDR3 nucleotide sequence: TGCGCCAGCAGCATATTGGGCACCGGGGAGCTGTTTTTT. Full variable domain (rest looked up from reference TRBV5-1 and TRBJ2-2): KAGVTQTPRYLIKTRGQQVTLSCSPISGHRSVSWYQQTPGQGLQFLFEYFSETQRNKGNFPGRFSGRQFSNSRSEMNVSTLELGDSALYLCASSILGTGELFFGEGSRLTVL.

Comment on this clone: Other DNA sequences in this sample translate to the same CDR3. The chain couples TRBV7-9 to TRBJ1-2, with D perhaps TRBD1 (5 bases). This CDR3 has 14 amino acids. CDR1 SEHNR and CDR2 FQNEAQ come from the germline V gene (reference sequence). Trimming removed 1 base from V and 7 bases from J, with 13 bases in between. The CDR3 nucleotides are TGTGCCAGCAGCTTAGGGGGCAGCTCCGGTGGCTACACCTTC. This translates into CASSLGGSSGGYTF. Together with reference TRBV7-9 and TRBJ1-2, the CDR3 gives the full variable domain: DTGVSQNPRHKITKRGQNVTFRCDPISEHNRLYWYRQTLGQGPEFLTYFQNEAQLEKSRLLSDRFSAERPKGSFSTLEIQRTEQGDSAMYLCASSLGGSSGGYTFGSGTRLTVV.

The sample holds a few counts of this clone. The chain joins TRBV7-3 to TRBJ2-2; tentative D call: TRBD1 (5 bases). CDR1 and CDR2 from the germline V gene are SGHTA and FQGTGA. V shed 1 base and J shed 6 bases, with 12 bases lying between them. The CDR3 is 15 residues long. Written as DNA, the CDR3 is TGTGCCAGCAGCTTAAAAGCAGGGTGGGCCGGGGAGCTGTTTTTT. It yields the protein CASSLKAGWAGELFF.

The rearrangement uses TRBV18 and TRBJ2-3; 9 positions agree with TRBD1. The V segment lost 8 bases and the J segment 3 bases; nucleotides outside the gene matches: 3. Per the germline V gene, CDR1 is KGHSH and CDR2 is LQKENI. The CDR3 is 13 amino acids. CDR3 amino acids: CASTGTGTDTQYF. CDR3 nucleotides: TGTGCCAGCACCGGGACAGGGACAGATACGCAGTATTTT.

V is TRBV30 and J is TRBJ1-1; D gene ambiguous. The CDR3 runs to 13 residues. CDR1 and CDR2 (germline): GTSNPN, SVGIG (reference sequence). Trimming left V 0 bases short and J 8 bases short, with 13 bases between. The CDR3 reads CAWSVGRGEEAFF. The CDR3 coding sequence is TGTGCCTGGAGTGTAGGTAGAGGTGAAGAAGCTTTCTTT.

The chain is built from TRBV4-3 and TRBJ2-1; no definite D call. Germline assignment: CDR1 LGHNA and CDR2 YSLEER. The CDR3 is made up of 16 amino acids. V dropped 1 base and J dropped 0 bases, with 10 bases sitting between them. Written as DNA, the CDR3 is TGCGCCAGCAGCCAAGCTATCGGAAGCTCCTACAATGAGCAGTTCTTC. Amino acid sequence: CASSQAIGSSYNEQFF.

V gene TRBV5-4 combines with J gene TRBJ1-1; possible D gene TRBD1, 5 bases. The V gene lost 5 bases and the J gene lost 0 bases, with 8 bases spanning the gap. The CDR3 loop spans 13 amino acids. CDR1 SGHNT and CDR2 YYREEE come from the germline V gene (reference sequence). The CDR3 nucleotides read TGTGCCAGCAGTGGAGGGGTGAACACTGAAGCTTTCTTT. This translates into CASSGGVNTEAFF.

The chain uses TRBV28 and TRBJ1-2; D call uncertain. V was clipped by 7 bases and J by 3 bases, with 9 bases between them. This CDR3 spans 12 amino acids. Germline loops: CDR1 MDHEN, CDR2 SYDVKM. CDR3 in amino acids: CASTLRYYGYTF. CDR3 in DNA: TGTGCCAGCACCCTCAGATACTATGGCTACACCTTC.

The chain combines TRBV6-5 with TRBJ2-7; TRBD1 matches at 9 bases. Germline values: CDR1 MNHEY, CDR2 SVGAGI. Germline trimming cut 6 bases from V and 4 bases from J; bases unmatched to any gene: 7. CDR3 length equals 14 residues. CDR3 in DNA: TGTGCCAGCAGACAAGGACAGGGGACGTACGAGCAGTACTTC. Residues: CASRQGQGTYEQYF.

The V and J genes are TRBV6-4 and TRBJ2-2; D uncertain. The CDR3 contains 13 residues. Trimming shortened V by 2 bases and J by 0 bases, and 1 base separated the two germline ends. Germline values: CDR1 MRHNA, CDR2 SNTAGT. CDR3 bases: TGTGCCAGCAGTGACACGAACACCGGGGAGCTGTTTTTT. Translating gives CASSDTNTGELFF.

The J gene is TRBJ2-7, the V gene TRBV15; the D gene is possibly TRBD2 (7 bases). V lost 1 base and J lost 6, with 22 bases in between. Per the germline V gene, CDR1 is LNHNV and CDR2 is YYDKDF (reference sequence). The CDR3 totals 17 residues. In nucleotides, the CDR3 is TGTGCCACCAGCAGAGTCCAACAGGGAGGGGGATTGGGCGAGCAGTACTTC. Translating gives CATSRVQQGGGLGEQYF. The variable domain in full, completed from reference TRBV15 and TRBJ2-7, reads DAMVIQNPRYQVTQFGKPVTLSCSQTLNHNVMYWYQQKSSQAPKLLFHYYDKDFNNEADTPDNFQSRRPNTSFCFLDIRSPGLGDTAMYLCATSRVQQGGGLGEQYFGPGTRLTVT.

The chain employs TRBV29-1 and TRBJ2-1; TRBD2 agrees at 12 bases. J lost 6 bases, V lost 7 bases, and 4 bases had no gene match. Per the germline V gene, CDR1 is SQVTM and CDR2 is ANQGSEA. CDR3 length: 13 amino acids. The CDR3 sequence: CSGRLAGANEQFF. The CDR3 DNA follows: TGCAGCGGTCGACTAGCGGGAGCCAATGAGCAGTTCTTC.

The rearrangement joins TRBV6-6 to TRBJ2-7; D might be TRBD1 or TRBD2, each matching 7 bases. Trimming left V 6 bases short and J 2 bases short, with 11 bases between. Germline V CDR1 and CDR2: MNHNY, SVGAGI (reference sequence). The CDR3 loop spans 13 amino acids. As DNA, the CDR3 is TGTGCCAGCAGAGCGGGACAGCCCTACGAGCAGTACTTC. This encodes CASRAGQPYEQYF.

CDR3 loop: CASSAGTGGVNTIYF. CDR3 bases: TGTGCCAGCAGCGCCGGGACAGGGGGCGTAAACACCATATATTTT. J is TRBJ1-3 and V is TRBV7-9; 12 bases are shared with TRBD1. Germline CDR1 is SEHNR and CDR2 is FQNEAQ (reference sequence). CDR3 size: 15 residues. V was clipped by 5 bases and J by 6 bases; unmatched bases: 5.

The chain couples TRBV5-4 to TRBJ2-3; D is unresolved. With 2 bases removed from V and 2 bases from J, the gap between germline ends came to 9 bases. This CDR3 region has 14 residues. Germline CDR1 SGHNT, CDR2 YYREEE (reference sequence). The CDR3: CASSFGRNTDTQYF. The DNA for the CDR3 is TGTGCCAGCAGCTTCGGCCGGAACACAGATACGCAGTATTTT.

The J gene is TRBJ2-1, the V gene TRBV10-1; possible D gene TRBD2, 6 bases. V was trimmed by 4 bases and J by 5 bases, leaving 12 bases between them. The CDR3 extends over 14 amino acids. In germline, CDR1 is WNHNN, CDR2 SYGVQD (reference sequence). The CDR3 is CASSGVTSNNEQFF. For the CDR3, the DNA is TGCGCCAGCAGTGGGGTTACTAGCAACAATGAGCAGTTCTTC.

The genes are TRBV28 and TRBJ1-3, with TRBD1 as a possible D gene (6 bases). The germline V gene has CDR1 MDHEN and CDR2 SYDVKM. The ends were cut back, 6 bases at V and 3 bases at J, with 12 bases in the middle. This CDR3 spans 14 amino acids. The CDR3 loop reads CASSRQAFGNTIYF. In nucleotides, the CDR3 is TGTGCCAGCAGCCGACAGGCCTTTGGAAACACCATATATTTT.